Listed below are T cell receptor beta chains from one sample, sequenced in a study of early T cells in non-severe SARS-CoV-2 infection. TCRdb reprocessed the 5' RACE reads via MiXCR and lists one record per CDR3 protein. The repertoire holds 90,000 to 130,000 distinct CDR3 sequences, with roughly 12% as singletons. Here the sequenced sample was whole blood, taken at baseline. The receptors were sampled from an adult who was a healthcare worker with PCR-confirmed SARS-CoV-2 infection or an uninfected control (not recorded which). Both conserved end residues are part of each CDR3. A D gene is named only where the DNA matches it firmly. Size values are once, few and many counts, or a class for expanded clones, and some rows have none.

>TRBJ2-7|-|few|TRBV14
CASSQWGSRRYEQYF
TGTGCCAGCAGCCAATGGGGCAGTAGGCGGTACGAGCAGTACTTC
>TRBJ2-7|TRBD1|-|TRBV3-1
CASSPWTGEGVYEQYF
TGTGCCAGCAGCCCATGGACAGGGGAAGGGGTGTACGAGCAGTACTTC
>TRBJ1-1|-|few|TRBV7-8
CASSLAYRSTEAFF
TGTGCCAGCAGCTTAGCGTATCGCAGCACTGAAGCTTTCTTT
>TRBJ2-2|TRBD2|many|TRBV7-9
CASSHLRLAGTTGELFF
TGTGCCAGCAGCCACCTTAGACTAGCGGGGACTACCGGGGAGCTGTTTTTT
>TRBJ2-7|-|many|TRBV20-1
CSASGRTYEQYF
TGCAGTGCTAGTGGCCGCACCTACGAGCAGTACTTC
>TRBJ1-1|-|-|TRBV7-6
CASSLTSGRTEAFF
TGTGCCAGCAGTCTTACGAGCGGGCGTACTGAAGCTTTCTTT
>TRBJ2-7|-|few|TRBV12-3/TRBV12-4
CASSLDQATYEQYF
TGTGCCAGCAGTTTGGATCAGGCCACCTACGAGCAGTACTTC
>TRBJ1-1|-|-|TRBV19
CASSKPDRSPNTEAFF
TGTGCCAGTAGCAAGCCTGACAGGAGCCCCAACACTGAAGCTTTCTTT
>TRBJ2-7|TRBD2|many|TRBV12-3/TRBV12-4
CASSYGTSGTYEQYF
TGTGCCAGCAGTTACGGGACTAGCGGGACATACGAGCAGTACTTC
>TRBJ2-3|-|few|TRBV21-1
CASSKVSDRPNADTQYF
TGTGCCAGCAGCAAAGTAAGCGACAGGCCCAATGCGGATACGCAGTATTTT
>TRBJ2-3|TRBD2|few|TRBV12-3/TRBV12-4
CASSLGLAGTTDTQYF
TGTGCCAGCAGTCTTGGACTAGCGGGTACCACAGATACGCAGTATTTT
>TRBJ1-6|-|many|TRBV19
CASSIKGHHQGSYNSPLHF
TGTGCCAGTAGTATCAAGGGGCACCACCAAGGGTCCTATAATTCACCCCTCCACTTT
>TRBJ2-5|-|few|TRBV27
CASGTNTETQYF
TGTGCCAGCGGAACCAATACGGAGACCCAGTACTTC
>TRBJ2-3|-|-|TRBV5-4
CASSSPHRHTDTQYF
TGTGCCAGCAGCAGCCCTCACAGACACACAGATACGCAGTATTTT
>TRBJ1-5|TRBD1|many|TRBV6-2/TRBV6-3
CASNPRRDSHQPQHF
TGTGCCAGCAATCCCCGGAGGGACAGCCATCAGCCCCAGCATTTT
>TRBJ1-1|-|many|TRBV3-1
CASSQEGGWTEAFF
TGTGCCAGCAGCCAAGAAGGTGGATGGACTGAAGCTTTCTTT
>TRBJ1-5|TRBD1|-|TRBV27
CASSLRDRYQPQHF
TGTGCCAGCAGTTTACGGGACAGATATCAGCCCCAGCATTTT
>TRBJ2-7|-|-|TRBV28
CASRGRAYEQYF
TGTGCCAGCAGGGGCCGTGCCTACGAGCAGTACTTC
>TRBJ2-1|-|many|TRBV18
CASSPVSYNEQFF
TGTGCCAGCTCTCCCGTCTCCTACAATGAGCAGTTCTTC
>TRBJ2-7|TRBD1|-|TRBV11-2
CASGTGHEQYF
TGTGCCAGCGGGACAGGCCACGAGCAGTACTTC
>TRBJ1-1|-|many|TRBV7-9
CASSLVWGRNTEAFF
TGTGCCAGCAGCTTAGTCTGGGGGCGGAACACTGAAGCTTTCTTT
>TRBJ1-6|-|many|TRBV11-2
CASSLDRGSNSPLHF
TGTGCCAGCAGCTTAGACAGGGGATCGAATTCACCCCTCCACTTT
>TRBJ2-7|-|-|TRBV6-1
CASLVGPSYEQYF
TGTGCCAGCCTAGTCGGTCCGAGCTACGAGCAGTACTTC
>TRBJ1-1|-|few|TRBV5-4
CASIDYNGGNTEAFF
TGTGCCAGCATCGACTACAACGGAGGGAACACTGAAGCTTTCTTT
>TRBJ2-1|-|many|TRBV20-1
CSASPIQGLPRNEQFF
TGCAGTGCCTCACCCATCCAGGGGCTCCCCCGCAATGAGCAGTTCTTC
>TRBJ2-3|-|-|TRBV4-1
CASSHPLSADTQYF
TGCGCCAGCAGCCACCCTTTATCGGCAGATACGCAGTATTTT
>TRBJ1-4|TRBD1|few|TRBV30
CAWTRTGGGEKLFF
TGTGCCTGGACCAGGACAGGGGGGGGAGAAAAACTGTTTTTT
>TRBJ2-3|-|few|TRBV6-1
CASSERGDTQYF
TGTGCCAGCAGTGAAAGGGGTGATACGCAGTATTTT
>TRBJ2-1|-|-|TRBV9
CASSGEAGQFF
TGTGCCAGCAGCGGGGAGGCAGGCCAGTTCTTC
>TRBJ2-3|-|few|TRBV20-1
CSAPNREAGTDTQYF
TGCAGTGCTCCTAATAGGGAAGCGGGCACAGATACGCAGTATTTT
>TRBJ1-4|-|-|TRBV18
CASSPTVHGDEKLFF
TGTGCCAGCTCACCGACAGTTCATGGTGATGAAAAACTGTTTTTT
>TRBJ2-2|-|few|TRBV6-5
CASTLGNTGELFF
TGTGCCAGCACGCTAGGGAACACCGGGGAGCTGTTTTTT
>TRBJ2-2|TRBD1|few|TRBV18
CASSPDREYGELFF
TGTGCCAGCTCACCTGACAGGGAATACGGGGAGCTGTTTTTT
>TRBJ1-3|-|-|TRBV14
CASSQQAVSGNTIYF
TGTGCCAGCAGCCAGCAGGCTGTCTCTGGAAACACCATATATTTT
>TRBJ2-3|-|few|TRBV12-3/TRBV12-4
CASLRGLSTDTQYF
TGTGCCAGCCTCCGGGGCCTAAGCACAGATACGCAGTATTTT
>TRBJ1-1|-|-|TRBV7-8
CASSLRGGTNTEAFF
TGTGCCAGCAGCTTAAGAGGAGGAACGAACACTGAAGCTTTCTTT